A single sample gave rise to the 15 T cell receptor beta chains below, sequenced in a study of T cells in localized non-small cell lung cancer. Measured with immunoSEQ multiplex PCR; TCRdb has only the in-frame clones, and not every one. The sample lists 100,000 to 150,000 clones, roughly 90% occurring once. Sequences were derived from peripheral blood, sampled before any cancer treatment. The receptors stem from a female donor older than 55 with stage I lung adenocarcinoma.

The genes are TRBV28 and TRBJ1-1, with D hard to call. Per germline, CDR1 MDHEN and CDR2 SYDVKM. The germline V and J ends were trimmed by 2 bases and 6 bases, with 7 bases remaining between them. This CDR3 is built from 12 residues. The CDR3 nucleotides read TGTGCCAGCAGTTTAGACTCAGCTGAAGCTTTCTTT. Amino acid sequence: CASSLDSAEAFF.

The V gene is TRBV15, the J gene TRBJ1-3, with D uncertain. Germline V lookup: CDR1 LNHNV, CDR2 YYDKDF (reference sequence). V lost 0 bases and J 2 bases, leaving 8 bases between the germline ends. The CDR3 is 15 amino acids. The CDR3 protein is CATSRETRPGNTIYF. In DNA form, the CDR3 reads TGTGCCACCAGCAGAGAAACCCGGCCTGGAAACACCATATATTTT.

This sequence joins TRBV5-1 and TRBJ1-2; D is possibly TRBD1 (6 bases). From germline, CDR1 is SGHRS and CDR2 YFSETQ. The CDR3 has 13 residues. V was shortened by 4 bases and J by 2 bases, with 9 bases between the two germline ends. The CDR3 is CASSGGQNYGYTF. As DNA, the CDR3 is TGCGCCAGCAGCGGCGGACAGAACTATGGCTACACCTTC.

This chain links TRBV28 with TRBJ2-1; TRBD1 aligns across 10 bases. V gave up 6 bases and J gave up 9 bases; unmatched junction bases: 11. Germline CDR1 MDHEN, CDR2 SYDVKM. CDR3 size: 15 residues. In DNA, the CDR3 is TGTGCCAGCAGCCCTAGGGGACAGGGGAAAGGTGAGCAGTTCTTC. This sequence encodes CASSPRGQGKGEQFF.

CDR3 DNA: TGTGCCAGCAGCAAAACAGGGGTCACCTACTATGGCTACACCTTC. Its translation: CASSKTGVTYYGYTF. The chain combines TRBV27 with TRBJ1-2, with 7 bases lining up with TRBD1. Germline V CDR1 and CDR2: MNHEY, SMNVEV (reference sequence). J gave up 3 bases and V 6 bases, and 10 bases lay outside the gene matches. This CDR3 has 15 amino acids.

As DNA, the CDR3 is TGTGCCAGCTCCCCCTTGACCAACACAGATACGCAGTATTTT. Amino acids: CASSPLTNTDTQYF. V gene TRBV13 combines with J gene TRBJ2-3, with D uncertain. Germline V CDR1 and CDR2: PRHDT, FYEKMQ (reference sequence). Trimming removed 8 bases from V and 2 bases from J, with 14 bases in between. The CDR3 contains 14 residues.

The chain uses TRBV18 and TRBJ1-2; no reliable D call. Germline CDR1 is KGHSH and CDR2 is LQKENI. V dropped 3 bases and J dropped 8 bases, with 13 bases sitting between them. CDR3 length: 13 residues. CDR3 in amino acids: CASSPSAIGGYTF. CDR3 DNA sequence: TGTGCCAGCTCACCGAGCGCCATCGGGGGCTACACCTTC.

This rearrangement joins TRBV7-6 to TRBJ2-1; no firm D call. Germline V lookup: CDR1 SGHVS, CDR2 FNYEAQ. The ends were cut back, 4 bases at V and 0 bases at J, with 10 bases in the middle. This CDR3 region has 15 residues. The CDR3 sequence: CASSSGPSSYNEQFF. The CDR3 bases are TGTGCCAGCAGCTCTGGACCCAGCTCCTACAATGAGCAGTTCTTC.

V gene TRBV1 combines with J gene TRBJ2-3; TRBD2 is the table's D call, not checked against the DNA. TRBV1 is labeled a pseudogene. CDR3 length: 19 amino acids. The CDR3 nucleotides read TGCACCAGCAGCCAAGATCTACTAGGGACTAGCGGCCTGACAGATACGCAGTATTTT. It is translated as CTSSQDLLGTSGLTDTQYF.

CDR3 sequence: CASSVEGGSNEQYF. In DNA form, the CDR3 reads TGTGCCAGCAGCGTAGAGGGTGGTTCCAACGAGCAGTACTTC. The rearrangement links TRBV9 to TRBJ2-7; no clear D. Trimming left V 0 bases short and J 5 bases short, with 12 bases between. The CDR3 contains 14 residues. The germline CDR1 and CDR2 sequences are SGDLS and YYNGEE.

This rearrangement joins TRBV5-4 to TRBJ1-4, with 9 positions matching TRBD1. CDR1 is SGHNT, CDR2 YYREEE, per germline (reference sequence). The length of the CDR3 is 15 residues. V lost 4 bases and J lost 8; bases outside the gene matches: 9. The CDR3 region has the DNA TGTGCCAGCAGCCCAACCGGGACAGGGAACGAAAAACTGTTTTTT. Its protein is CASSPTGTGNEKLFF. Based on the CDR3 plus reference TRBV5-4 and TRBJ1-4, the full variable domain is ETGVTQSPTHLIKTRGQQVTLRCSSQSGHNTVSWYQQALGQGPQFIFQYYREEENGRGNFPPRFSGLQFPNYSSELNVNALELDDSALYLCASSPTGTGNEKLFFGSGTQLSVL.

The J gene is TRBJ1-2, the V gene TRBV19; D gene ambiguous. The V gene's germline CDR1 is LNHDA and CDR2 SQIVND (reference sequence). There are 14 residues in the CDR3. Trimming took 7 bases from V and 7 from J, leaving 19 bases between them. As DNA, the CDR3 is TGTGCCAGTATGAAAAGGGCGGACTCTACTGGCTACACCTTC. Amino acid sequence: CASMKRADSTGYTF.

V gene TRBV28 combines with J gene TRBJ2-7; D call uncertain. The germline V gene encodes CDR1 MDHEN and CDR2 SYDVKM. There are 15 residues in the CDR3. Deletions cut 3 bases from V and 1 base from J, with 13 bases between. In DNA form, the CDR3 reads TGTGCCAGCAGTTTCGTCACATCCCGATCCTACGAGCAGTACTTC. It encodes CASSFVTSRSYEQYF.

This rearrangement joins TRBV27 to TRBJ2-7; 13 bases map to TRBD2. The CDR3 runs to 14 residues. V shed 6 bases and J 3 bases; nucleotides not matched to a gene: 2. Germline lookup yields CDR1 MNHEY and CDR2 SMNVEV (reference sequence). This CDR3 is CASSRTSGSYEQYF. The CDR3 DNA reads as TGTGCCAGCAGCCGGACTAGCGGGAGCTACGAGCAGTACTTC.

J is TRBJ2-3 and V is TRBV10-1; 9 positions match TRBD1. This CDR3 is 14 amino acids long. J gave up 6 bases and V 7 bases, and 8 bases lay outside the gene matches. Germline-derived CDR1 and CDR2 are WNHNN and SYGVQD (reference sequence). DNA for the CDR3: TGCGCCAGCAACGCAGGACAGGGGAGGGATACGCAGTATTTT. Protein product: CASNAGQGRDTQYF.